This entry lists 32 T cell receptor beta chains sequenced from one sample in a study of response to subunit inactivated influenza vaccine. TCRdb passed the RT-PCR reads through MiXCR, listing each CDR3 protein once. The data show over 800,000 distinct CDR3 sequences, around 21% seen once. The input for sequencing was PBMCs from blood, taken around 5 days after vaccination. The source of these receptors is a man in his fifties or sixties who received an inactivated influenza vaccine.

The chain employs TRBV9 and TRBJ2-1; TRBD2 matches at 11 bases. The CDR3 extends over 14 amino acids. Trimming took 1 base from V and 8 from J; bases not matched to a gene: 2. Germline CDR1 SGDLS, CDR2 YYNGEE. The CDR3 DNA sequence: TGTGCCAGCAGCGTACTAGCGGGAGGTTATGAGCAGTTCTTC. Amino acid sequence: CASSVLAGGYEQFF.

In its sample, this clonotype was seen a few times. The rearrangement joins TRBV20-1 to TRBJ2-7, with no clear D. Germline lookup yields CDR1 DFQATT and CDR2 SNEGSKA (reference sequence). The CDR3 is 15 amino acids. Trimming took off 0 bases at V and 2 bases at J, with 14 bases between the two ends. The CDR3 DNA reads TGCAGTGCTAGAGACCGAGCAGGTTCCCCCTACGAGCAGTACTTC. This codes for CSARDRAGSPYEQYF.

The chain recombines TRBV20-1 with TRBJ2-3, with 8 positions matching TRBD2. J was trimmed by 5 bases and V by 0 bases; bases with no gene match: 10. The CDR3 runs 16 residues. The germline CDR1 and CDR2 sequences are DFQATT and SNEGSKA (reference sequence). In nucleotides, the CDR3 is TGCAGTGCTAGAGATCCGGGGGGGTCTAACATAGATACGCAGTATTTT. Translating gives CSARDPGGSNIDTQYF.

This clonotype was recorded a few times. This chain uses TRBV15 with TRBJ2-3, with 9 bases fitting TRBD1. CDR1 and CDR2 from the germline V gene are LNHNV and YYDKDF (reference sequence). This CDR3 is built from 15 residues. V was clipped by 11 bases and J by 4 bases; unmatched bases: 13. CDR3 in DNA: TGTGCCTCGCAACATAAGGGACAGGGCGCAGATACGCAGTATTTT. It is translated as CASQHKGQGADTQYF.

In its sample, this clonotype was seen many times. V and J are TRBV27 and TRBJ2-7; no reliable D call. Germline values: CDR1 MNHEY, CDR2 SMNVEV (reference sequence). The germline V and J ends were trimmed by 7 bases and 0 bases, with 10 bases remaining between them. This CDR3 spans 13 amino acids. The DNA for the CDR3 is TGTGCCAGCAAGCGCAGGTCCTCCTACGAGCAGTACTTC. Amino acids: CASKRRSSYEQYF.

This clonotype occurred a few times. The rearrangement uses TRBV7-2 and TRBJ1-2; D may be TRBD1 (5 bases). The germline CDR1 and CDR2 sequences are SGHTA and FQGNSA. This CDR3 has 12 residues. Deletions cut 6 bases from V and 5 bases from J, with 10 bases between. The CDR3, as DNA: TGTGCCAGCAGAGTTGGGACGTATGGCTACACCTTC. As protein: CASRVGTYGYTF.

This sequence joins TRBV12-3 or TRBV12-4 and TRBJ2-7; perhaps TRBD2 as D (7 bases). The CDR3 contains 17 residues. V lost 1 base and J 2 bases, leaving 18 bases between the germline ends. CDR3 nucleotide sequence: TGTGCCAGCAGTTTAGGAGGGGGGGCCATTAGAACCTACGAGCAGTACTTC. Encoded protein: CASSLGGGAIRTYEQYF.

This clonotype was detected once. The V call is TRBV10-3, the J call TRBJ2-7; TRBD1 is a possible D gene (6 bases). V lost 7 bases to trimming and J lost 0 bases, with 13 bases between them. CDR3 length equals 14 residues. Germline-derived CDR1 and CDR2 are ENHRY and SYGVKD. CDR3 sequence reads: CAIKDQGSSYEQYF. As DNA, the CDR3 is TGTGCCATCAAGGACCAGGGGAGCTCCTACGAGCAGTACTTC.

This clonotype showed up just a few times. The V and J genes are TRBV10-2 and TRBJ2-1; perhaps TRBD1 as D (5 bases). Deletions cut 1 base from V and 6 bases from J, with 10 bases between. Germline loops: CDR1 WSHSY, CDR2 SAAADI. This CDR3 region has 14 residues. CDR3 sequence: CASSEWGRGNEQFF. The CDR3 DNA sequence: TGCGCCAGCAGTGAGTGGGGAAGGGGCAATGAGCAGTTCTTC.

The CDR3 protein is CASSQSLRPDTQYF. For the CDR3, the DNA is TGTGCCAGCAGCCAATCACTTCGTCCGGATACGCAGTATTTT. This sequence joins TRBV7-2 and TRBJ2-3; D unresolved. The germline V gene has CDR1 SGHTA and CDR2 FQGNSA. This CDR3 is 14 amino acids long. The V and J ends lost 5 bases and 6 bases respectively, with 15 bases between them.

The chain links TRBV4-2 to TRBJ2-1; TRBD2 aligns across 7 bases. The CDR3 length is 16 residues. Germline CDR1 reads LGHNA; CDR2 reads YNFKEQ. J was trimmed by 3 bases and V by 5 bases; bases with no gene match: 10. In nucleotides, the CDR3 is TGTGCCAGCAGCGGGCGGGGGACCGAGGGCTACAATGAGCAGTTCTTC. Its translation is CASSGRGTEGYNEQFF.

In this sample, this clonotype turned up a few times. J is TRBJ2-1 and V is TRBV7-2; no firm D call. The CDR3 runs to 11 residues. V lost 9 bases to trimming and J lost 7 bases, with 10 bases between them. Per germline, CDR1 SGHTA and CDR2 FQGNSA. This chain's CDR3 is CASANRNEQFF. The CDR3 DNA is TGTGCCAGTGCTAATCGTAATGAGCAGTTCTTC.

This clonotype was seen at least ten times. The chain links TRBV5-1 to TRBJ2-7, with 11 bases lining up with TRBD1. Losses at the gene ends were 4 bases for V and 4 bases for J; bases not matched to a gene: 10. The CDR3 extends over 16 amino acids. Germline CDR1 SGHRS, CDR2 YFSETQ. The CDR3 DNA reads as TGCGCCAGCAGCCAGAAATCGGGACAGGGGGTTTACGAGCAGTACTTC. Encoded protein: CASSQKSGQGVYEQYF.

The V call is TRBV3-1, the J call TRBJ1-1; D is uncertain. Trimming removed 7 bases from V and 3 bases from J, with 6 bases in between. Looked up from germline, CDR1 is LGHDT and CDR2 is YNNKEL (reference sequence). The CDR3 is 11 amino acids. This chain's CDR3 is CASKGHTEAFF. CDR3 nucleotide sequence: TGTGCCAGCAAAGGTCACACTGAAGCTTTCTTT.

J is TRBJ2-7 and V is TRBV2; 10 bases are a match to TRBD1. J lost 5 bases, V lost 6 bases, and 7 bases had no gene match. CDR3 length: 14 amino acids. Germline V gives CDR1 SNHLY, CDR2 FYNNEI. As DNA, the CDR3 is TGTGCCAGCAGGGTGGGACAGGGGAGGAACGAGCAGTACTTC. Translated, it gives CASRVGQGRNEQYF.

The chain couples TRBV4-3 to TRBJ2-1; D is ambiguous. The CDR3 contains 14 residues. Germline V gives CDR1 LGHNA, CDR2 YSLEER. Trimming stripped 2 bases from V and 6 bases from J, with 11 bases between. CDR3 loop: CASSQHQTGNEQFF. Here the CDR3 DNA reads TGCGCCAGCAGCCAACACCAGACGGGCAATGAGCAGTTCTTC.

This chain joins TRBV20-1 and TRBJ2-3, with TRBD1 identical over 8 bases. Germline V gene sequence: CDR1 DFQATT, CDR2 SNEGSKA (reference sequence). V gave up 0 bases and J gave up 4 bases; unmatched junction bases: 9. The CDR3 loop spans 16 amino acids. CDR3 amino acids: CSARDPRTGSSDTQYF. Here the CDR3 DNA reads TGCAGTGCTAGAGATCCCCGGACAGGGAGCTCAGATACGCAGTATTTT.

This chain uses TRBV6-1 with TRBJ1-1, with TRBD1 matching over 7 bases. Losses at the gene ends were 6 bases for V and 6 bases for J; bases not matched to a gene: 13. Germline assignment: CDR1 MNHNS and CDR2 SASEGT. The length of the CDR3 is 15 residues. CDR3 coding DNA: TGTGCCAGCAGCCCCAGACAGGGCTTGGAGGCTGAAGCTTTCTTT. This encodes CASSPRQGLEAEAFF.

This chain connects TRBV20-1 to TRBJ1-2; no clear D. Germline V gene data show CDR1 as DFQATT and CDR2 as SNEGSKA (reference sequence). The CDR3 spans 12 residues. V lost 6 bases to trimming and J lost 4 bases, with 12 bases between them. CDR3 region: CSAADIAYGYTF. The CDR3 DNA follows: TGCAGTGCCGCCGACATAGCCTATGGCTACACCTTC.

This clonotype occurred many times. The chain joins TRBV5-4 to TRBJ2-1; TRBD1 matches at 10 bases. V dropped 0 bases and J dropped 7; count of bases not matched to a gene: 1. The germline V gene has CDR1 SGHNT and CDR2 YYREEE (reference sequence). The CDR3 sequence is 14 residues long. The CDR3, as DNA: TGTGCCAGCAGCTTGGGGGACAGGGGTAATGAGCAGTTCTTC. This translates into CASSLGDRGNEQFF.

The gene calls are TRBV28 and TRBJ2-5; 8 nucleotides align to TRBD1. Unmatched junction bases numbered 3, after V lost 1 base and J lost 5 bases. The CDR3 covers 14 residues. CDR1 and CDR2 from the germline V gene are MDHEN and SYDVKM. CDR3 coding DNA: TGTGCCAGCAGTTTATATGCAGGGGGCGAGACCCAGTACTTC. It translates to CASSLYAGGETQYF.

This clonotype was counted at least ten times. This chain connects TRBV29-1 to TRBJ2-1, with D possibly being TRBD2 (6 bases). Germline-derived CDR1 and CDR2 are SQVTM and ANQGSEA. This CDR3 region has 14 residues. Trimming took off 6 bases at V and 5 bases at J, with 17 bases between the two ends. The CDR3 DNA reads as TGCAGCGTAAATCGGGGGAAAGGGAACAATGAGCAGTTCTTC. Its translation is CSVNRGKGNNEQFF.

The chain links TRBV7-8 to TRBJ1-2, with TRBD1 matching over 9 bases. The CDR3 is 15 residues long. CDR1 SGHVS and CDR2 FQNEAQ come from the germline V gene. The V segment lost 5 bases and the J segment 10 bases; nucleotides outside the gene matches: 14. The CDR3 is CASSPRSGQGYHYTF. The CDR3 DNA reads as TGTGCCAGCAGCCCCCGTTCGGGACAGGGTTACCACTACACCTTC. The full variable domain, completed using reference TRBV7-8 and TRBJ1-2, is GAGVSQSPRYKVAKRGQDVALRCDPISGHVSLFWYQQALGQGPEFLTYFQNEAQLDKSGLPSDRFFAERPEGSVSTLKIQRTQQEDSAVYLCASSPRSGQGYHYTFGSGTRLTVV.

Ten or more counts support this clonotype. This chain joins TRBV7-6 and TRBJ2-1; 11 bases fit TRBD2. The V gene's germline CDR1 is SGHVS and CDR2 FNYEAQ. J gave up 7 bases and V 5 bases, and 7 bases lay outside the gene matches. The CDR3 is made up of 15 amino acids. CDR3 DNA: TGTGCCAGCAGCCACGGGACTAGCGGTCTAAATGAGCAGTTCTTC. The encoded protein is CASSHGTSGLNEQFF.

This clonotype was detected many times. The chain is built from TRBV7-2 and TRBJ1-6; no definite D call. Between the trimmed V and J ends, which lost 2 bases and 6 bases, there was a span of 5 bases. Germline values: CDR1 SGHTA, CDR2 FQGNSA. This CDR3 is built from 13 residues. The DNA for the CDR3 is TGTGCCAGCAGCTTATCCCCTAATTCACCCCTCCACTTT. The encoded protein is CASSLSPNSPLHF.

This clonotype appeared once. Mismatch with germline at one junction end may stem from a read error. This rearrangement joins TRBV7-7 to TRBJ2-2; D is undetermined. The CDR3 runs 15 residues. CDR1 is SSHAT, CDR2 FNYEAQ, per germline (reference sequence). The CDR3 nucleotides are TGTGCTAGCAGCCCCCGGGTGTCAAACACCGGGGAGCTGTTTTTT. Protein product: CASSPRVSNTGELFF. The variable domain in full, with the rest retrieved from reference TRBV7-7 and TRBJ2-2, is GAGVSQSPRYKVTKRGQDVTLRCDPISSHATLYWYQQALGQGPEFLTYFNYEAQPDKSGLPSDRFSAERPEGSISTLTIQRTEQRDSAMYRCASSPRVSNTGELFFGEGSRLTVL.

This clonotype appeared a few times. This sequence joins TRBV12-3 or TRBV12-4 and TRBJ1-5, with 8 nucleotides matching TRBD1. The CDR3 is 14 residues long. With 3 bases clipped from V and 7 bases from J, the junction kept 5 bases outside the gene matches. In DNA form, the CDR3 reads TGTGCCAGCAGTTTCGGACAGGGCCTCCAGCCCCAGCATTTT. It yields the protein CASSFGQGLQPQHF.

The chain carries TRBV19 and TRBJ2-6; no definite D call. The CDR3 is made up of 18 amino acids. Germline V CDR1 and CDR2: LNHDA, SQIVND (reference sequence). V lost 5 bases and J lost 4, with 21 bases in between. CDR3 sequence: CASSEWDQTKTGANVLTF. As DNA, the CDR3 is TGTGCCAGTAGTGAATGGGATCAAACCAAAACGGGGGCCAACGTCCTGACTTTC. The full variable domain, in which reference TRBV19 and TRBJ2-6 provide the parts outside the CDR3, is DGGITQSPKYLFRKEGQNVTLSCEQNLNHDAMYWYRQDPGQGLRLIYYSQIVNDFQKGDIAEGYSVSREKKESFPLTVTSAQKNPTAFYLCASSEWDQTKTGANVLTFGAGSRLTVL.

In the case of this clonotype: An end of the junction differs from the germline gene, which may be a read error. J is TRBJ2-7 and V is TRBV10-3, with 7 nucleotides matching TRBD2. Per the germline V gene, CDR1 is ENHRY and CDR2 is SYGVKD. The length of the CDR3 is 13 residues. CDR3 protein: CASTSDQVGEQDF. CDR3 DNA sequence: TGTGCCAGTACTAGCGACCAGGTCGGCGAGCAGGACTTC.

The chain links TRBV3-1 to TRBJ2-3; 10 bases line up with TRBD2. V gave up 3 bases and J gave up 2 bases; unmatched junction bases: 8. CDR1 and CDR2 (germline): LGHDT, YNNKEL (reference sequence). This CDR3 is built from 17 residues. The CDR3 sequence is CASSQVGLAAITDTQYF. Written as DNA, the CDR3 is TGTGCCAGCAGCCAGGTAGGACTAGCGGCAATCACAGATACGCAGTATTTT.

The chain links TRBV29-1 to TRBJ2-3; D may be TRBD1 or TRBD2 (5 bases each). Between the trimmed V and J ends, which lost 1 base and 4 bases, there was a span of 6 bases. The CDR3 is made up of 12 amino acids. Per germline, CDR1 SQVTM and CDR2 ANQGSEA. The DNA of the CDR3 is TGCAGCGTTGAAGGGGACCCAGATACGCAGTATTTT. Protein product: CSVEGDPDTQYF.

This chain joins TRBV6-5 and TRBJ2-7; 8 bases agree with TRBD1. Germline CDR1 and CDR2: MNHEY and SVGAGI. After removal of 6 bases from V and 3 bases from J, the junction contained 10 bases not matched to a gene. CDR3 size: 15 residues. The CDR3 spells CASRLGTGPRYEQYF. CDR3 in DNA: TGTGCCAGCAGACTCGGGACAGGCCCTCGCTACGAGCAGTACTTC.